Listed here are 30 T cell receptor gamma chains from one sample, sequenced in a study of γδ T cells in repeated Plasmodium falciparum infection. Vgamma9/Vdelta2+ and Vdelta2-negative gammadelta T cells were flow-sorted from PBMC for bulk sequencing. TCRdb ran CATT on the multiplex PCR reads. The sample holds approximately 26,000 gamma-chain clones, 3% seen once. Input material: gamma-delta T cells from blood. The receptors shown here come from a pool of human donors (malaria-infected and uninfected, not separated).

For this clone: The protein that TCRdb holds for this DNA derives from a much larger clone and differs from the translated DNA at residue 9, which likely indicates a read error; the protein shown here is translated from the DNA. The gene calls are TRGV4 and TRGJ1 or TRGJ2. TCRdb lists no J gene, so it was determined here by aligning the DNA to germline. The germline gives CDR1 EGSTGY, CDR2 YDSYTSSV. The CDR3 length is 12 residues. Written as DNA, the CDR3 is TGTGCCACCTGGGATGGACAATATATGAAACTCTTT. As protein: CATWDGQYMKLF.

The sample holds many counts of this clone. TCRdb shows a much larger clone's protein in place of this DNA's translation, and the two differ at residues 3 and 8, likely through a read error; the protein shown is translated from the DNA. The rearrangement joins TRGV3 to TRGJ1 or TRGJ2. Germline lookup yields CDR1 VTNTFY and CDR2 YDVSTARD (reference sequence). The CDR3 loop spans 11 amino acids. The CDR3 sequence: CAAWVYYRKLF. CDR3 DNA sequence: TGTGCCGCCTGGGTTTATTATAGGAAACTCTTT.

To note about this clone: The protein that TCRdb holds for this DNA derives from a much larger clone and differs from the translated DNA at residue 8, which likely indicates a read error; the protein shown here is translated from the DNA. V gene TRGV4 combines with J gene TRGJ1 or TRGJ2. TCRdb carries no J gene annotation; the J gene was assigned here by matching the DNA with germline. Germline assignment: CDR1 EGSTGY and CDR2 YDSYTSSV. The CDR3 has 11 amino acids. Unmatched junction bases numbered 8, after V lost 3 bases and J lost 12 bases. The CDR3 loop reads CATWDPHRKLF. The CDR3, as DNA: TGTGCCACCTGGGATCCTCATAGGAAACTCTTT.

This clone turned up a few times. TCRdb records a much larger clone's protein for this DNA, with a difference at residue 4 that likely arises from a read error; the protein given is the translation of the DNA. The chain employs TRGV9 and TRGJ1 or TRGJ2. V gave up 9 bases and J gave up 9 bases; unmatched junction bases: 11. Germline lookup yields CDR1 GITISATS and CDR2 ISYDGTV (reference sequence). This CDR3 has 11 residues. The CDR3 loop is CALLLFCKKLF. The CDR3, as DNA: TGTGCCTTGCTTCTCTTCTGTAAGAAACTCTTT.

In this sample, this clone turned up many times. The chain uses TRGV3 and TRGJP2. The CDR3 is 11 residues long. The trim removed 5 bases at V and 8 bases at J, leaving 2 bases unmatched. Germline V gene data show CDR1 as VTNTFY and CDR2 as YDVSTARD (reference sequence). DNA for the CDR3: TGTGCCACCTGGGTCGATTGGATCAAGACGTTT. As protein: CATWVDWIKTF.

Comment on this clone: Given a far larger clone just one base away, this is likely a sequencing read error. The DNA is omitted, as the CDR3 cannot be located on it reliably, and the CDR3 follows TCRdb's listing. At the DNA level, this CDR3 is encoded by other sequences in the same sample as well. The J gene is uncalled and the V gene is TRGV2. The CDR3 is 28 amino acids in total, end residues counted. Germline CDR1 is EGSNGY and CDR2 is YDSYNSKV. The CDR3 loop is CATWDDRNSLAVEQHLLSQVSIGRIQHF.

Turning to this clone: A far larger clone is one nucleotide away, so this likely arose from a read error. The same CDR3 also results from other DNA sequences found in this sample. V is TRGV9 and J is TRGJ1 or TRGJ2. The J gene is absent in TCRdb and was assigned here via DNA matching to germline. CDR3 length equals 15 residues. CDR1 is GITISATS and CDR2 is ISYDGTV in the germline V gene (reference sequence). The CDR3 bases are TGTGCTTTGTGGGATGTCAATCAGAATTATTATAAGAAACTCTTT. This translates into CALWDVNQNYYKKLF.

In its sample, this clone was seen a few times. Translating this DNA gives a protein that differs at residue 3 from the TCRdb one, which belongs to a much larger clone; a read error is likely, and the protein shown is this translation. The chain has TRGV2 and TRGJ1 or TRGJ2. TCRdb offers no J gene call, so here the DNA was matched to germline to obtain one. The CDR3 runs to 14 residues. CDR1 is EGSNGY and CDR2 is YDSYNSKV in the germline V gene. CDR3 amino acids: CAIWDASDYYKKLF. The DNA for the CDR3 is TGTGCCATCTGGGACGCCTCGGATTATTATAAGAAACTCTTT.

This clone was observed many times. This probably arose from a read error, given a far larger clone one base away. Other DNA variants within this sample encode the same CDR3. The chain couples TRGV9 to TRGJ1 or TRGJ2. TCRdb does not report a J gene; here it was assigned by matching the DNA to germline references. The CDR3 runs to 11 residues. Germline assignment: CDR1 GITISATS and CDR2 ISYDGTV (reference sequence). The chain's CDR3 is CALWEFLKKLF. The CDR3, as DNA: TGCGCCTTGTGGGAGTTTTTAAAGAAACTCTTT.

This clone came up a few times. A read error likely explains why the TCRdb protein, taken from a much larger clone, differs from this DNA's translation at residue 9; the protein shown is translated from the DNA. V gene TRGV3 combines with J gene TRGJ1 or TRGJ2. As TCRdb names no J gene, one was assigned here on the basis of a DNA match to germline. The CDR3 has 14 amino acids. Germline trimming cut 0 bases from V and 6 bases from J; bases unmatched to any gene: 8. Per the germline V gene, CDR1 is VTNTFY and CDR2 is YDVSTARD (reference sequence). CDR3 amino acids: CATWDRVVCYKKLF. The DNA of the CDR3 is TGTGCCACCTGGGACAGGGTCGTTTGTTATAAGAAACTCTTT.

This clone was found a few times. A read error likely explains why the TCRdb protein, taken from a much larger clone, differs from this DNA's translation at residue 6; the protein shown is translated from the DNA. The rearrangement uses TRGV5 and TRGJP1. Because TCRdb records no J gene, it was assigned here through a match of the DNA to germline. CDR3 size: 14 residues. Looked up from germline, CDR1 is VINAFY and CDR2 is YDVSNSKD. In nucleotides, the CDR3 is TGTGCCACCTGGGACTATACCACAGGTTGGTTCAAGATATTT. Its translation is CATWDYTTGWFKIF.

There are many counts of this clone. The TCRdb protein comes from a much larger clone and disagrees with this DNA's translation at residue 9, likely due to a read error; the protein given here is derived from the DNA. The chain combines TRGV9 with TRGJP. TCRdb records no J gene; here it was assigned by comparing the DNA to germline. CDR1 is GITISATS and CDR2 is ISYDGTV in the germline V gene (reference sequence). The CDR3 has 15 residues. CDR3 DNA: TGTGCCTTGTGGGAGTCAGAGTTGGACAAAAAAATCAAGGTATTT. This codes for CALWESELDKKIKVF.

This clone was seen many times. A far larger clone lies a single base away; this is likely a read error. The DNA is left out, because the CDR3 cannot be placed on it with certainty; the CDR3 is given as TCRdb lists it. No J gene was assigned, while the V gene was called as TRGV2. The CDR3 sequence runs 28 residues, both termini included. From germline, CDR1 is EGSNGY and CDR2 YDSYNSKV. CDR3 amino acids: CATWDDRNSLAVEQHLLSQVSIGRIQHF.

In its sample, this clone was seen many times. TCRdb's listed protein matches a much larger clone and diverges from this DNA's translation at residue 11, likely through a read error; the protein shown comes from the DNA. The chain uses TRGV4 and TRGJ1 or TRGJ2. CDR3 length: 13 residues. CDR1 and CDR2 (germline): EGSTGY, YDSYTSSV. CDR3: CATWDGSNYKELF. In DNA, the CDR3 is TGTGCCACCTGGGATGGTTCCAATTATAAGGAACTCTTT.

Of note for this clone: TCRdb's listed protein matches a much larger clone and diverges from this DNA's translation at residue 12, likely through a read error; the protein shown comes from the DNA. The V gene corresponds to TRGV9; no J gene was called. There are 13 residues in the CDR3. Germline assignment: CDR1 GITISATS and CDR2 ISYDGTV (reference sequence). CDR3 DNA sequence: TGTGCCTTGTGGGAGGACAGTTATTATAAGAAAATCTTT. Its protein is CALWEDSYYKKIF.

This clone came up many times. This probably arose from a read error, given a far larger clone one base away. The sample holds other DNA sequences that translate to the same CDR3. The V gene is TRGV9; the J gene was not called. The CDR3 is 12 amino acids. Germline lookup yields CDR1 GITISATS and CDR2 ISYDGTV (reference sequence). The CDR3 reads CALWEPGDKKLF. CDR3 DNA sequence: TGTGCCTTGTGGGAGCCGGGGGATAAGAAACTTTTT.

Concerning this clone itself: TCRdb has a much larger clone's protein, which differs at residue 9 from the translation of this DNA, likely because of a read error; what is shown is the protein translated from the DNA. V is TRGV9 and J is TRGJP. As TCRdb names no J gene, one was assigned here on the basis of a DNA match to germline. Germline-derived CDR1 and CDR2 are GITISATS and ISYDGTV (reference sequence). The CDR3 totals 13 residues. CDR3 DNA sequence: TGTGCCTTGTTAGGGTTGGGCAAAAGAATCAAGGTATTT. Its protein is CALLGLGKRIKVF.

This clone occurred many times. This chain uses TRGV9 with TRGJP. CDR1 GITISATS and CDR2 ISYDGTV come from the germline V gene (reference sequence). After removal of 4 bases from V and 5 bases from J, the junction contained 5 bases not matched to a gene. The CDR3 has 16 amino acids. Written as DNA, the CDR3 is TGTGCCTTGTGGGACGATAAAGAGTTGGGCAAAAAAATCAAGGTATTT. It yields the protein CALWDDKELGKKIKVF.

In this sample, this clone turned up many times. TCRdb's protein for this DNA is that of a much larger clone and differs from the translation at residue 7, likely a read error; the protein shown is the DNA translation. The sample holds other DNA sequences that translate to the same CDR3. This chain connects TRGV9 to TRGJP. Because TCRdb records no J gene, it was assigned here through a match of the DNA to germline. J gave up 6 bases and V 0 bases, and 5 bases lay outside the gene matches. Germline lookup yields CDR1 GITISATS and CDR2 ISYDGTV (reference sequence). This CDR3 is 17 amino acids long. The CDR3 nucleotides are TGTGCCTTGTGGGAGGTGCGCGGAGAGTTGGGCAAAAAAATCAAGGTATTT. Protein sequence: CALWEVRGELGKKIKVF.

This clone was seen at least ten times. This chain connects TRGV9 to TRGJ1 or TRGJ2. Unmatched junction bases numbered 6, after V lost 3 bases and J lost 4 bases. The CDR3 is made up of 13 amino acids. CDR1 and CDR2 from the germline V gene are GITISATS and ISYDGTV (reference sequence). CDR3 sequence: CALWELPYYKKLF. The CDR3 DNA reads TGTGCCTTGTGGGAGCTCCCATATTATAAGAAACTCTTT.

This clone occurred a few times. Only one base separates this from a far larger clonotype, so it likely reflects a read error. This same CDR3 is encoded by further DNA sequences in the sample. The CDR3 DNA follows: TGTGCCTTGTGGGAGGGGAATCTTTGTTATAAGAAGCTCTTT. This codes for CALWEGNLCYKKLF. The J segment was not called; the V segment is TRGV9. The CDR3 contains 14 residues. The germline V gene has CDR1 GITISATS and CDR2 ISYDGTV (reference sequence).

This clone appeared many times. Since a far larger clone is one base different, this is likely a read error. The same CDR3 is also encoded by other DNA sequences in this sample. The gene calls are TRGV9 and TRGJ1 or TRGJ2. The CDR3 contains 13 residues. Germline CDR1 is GITISATS and CDR2 is ISYDGTV (reference sequence). Here the CDR3 DNA reads TGTGCCCTTGCCGGGCTGAATTATTACAAGAAACTCTTT. Encoded protein: CALAGLNYYKKLF.

This clone was detected many times. The protein in TCRdb stems from a much larger clone and differs at residue 5 from this DNA's translation, likely a read error; here the protein is translated from the DNA. V is TRGV4 and J is TRGJ1 or TRGJ2. The CDR3 covers 12 residues. V trimming: 6 bases; J trimming: 3 bases; junction bases outside the gene matches: 5. From germline, CDR1 is EGSTGY and CDR2 YDSYTSSV. CDR3 DNA sequence: TGTGCCACCTGGCTCCTTTATTATAAGAAACTCTTT. The encoded protein is CATWLLYYKKLF.

This clone was picked up a small number of times. TCRdb records a much larger clone's protein for this DNA, with a difference at residue 5 that likely arises from a read error; the protein given is the translation of the DNA. This sequence joins TRGV9 and TRGJ1 or TRGJ2. No J gene was available from TCRdb, and it was assigned here by a germline match of the DNA. The CDR3 is made up of 17 amino acids. The V segment lost 5 bases and the J segment 0 bases; nucleotides outside the gene matches: 16. Germline CDR1 is GITISATS and CDR2 is ISYDGTV (reference sequence). The CDR3 nucleotides read TGTGCCTTGTGGGTGGCCAAAAGAGCCTCGAATTATTATAAGAAACTCTTT. Translated: CALWVAKRASNYYKKLF.

The table lists this clone with a few counts. TCRdb's protein for this DNA is that of a much larger clone and differs from the translation at residue 5, likely a read error; the protein shown is the DNA translation. V and J are TRGV9 and TRGJ1 or TRGJ2. TCRdb carries no J gene annotation; the J gene was assigned here by matching the DNA with germline. Per the germline V gene, CDR1 is GITISATS and CDR2 is ISYDGTV (reference sequence). CDR3 length: 14 amino acids. V was clipped by 5 bases and J by 7 bases; unmatched bases: 14. Written as DNA, the CDR3 is TGTGCCTTGTGGGGGGTACCCAGTGGGTATAAGAAACTCTTT. Protein sequence: CALWGVPSGYKKLF.

This clone was picked up many times. Only one base separates this from a far larger clonotype, so it likely reflects a read error. The sample carries other DNA sequences with the same CDR3. The chain has TRGV9 and TRGJ1 or TRGJ2. The CDR3 runs 11 residues. Per the germline V gene, CDR1 is GITISATS and CDR2 is ISYDGTV (reference sequence). The chain's CDR3 is CALWVGYKKLF. CDR3 bases: TGTGCCTTGTGGGTGGGTTATAAGAAGCTCTTT.

Remarks on this clone: A read error likely explains why the TCRdb protein, taken from a much larger clone, differs from this DNA's translation at residue 11; the protein shown is translated from the DNA. J is TRGJP and V is TRGV2. TCRdb leaves out the J gene; it was filled in here by matching the DNA to germline. CDR3 length equals 17 residues. Germline CDR1 is EGSNGY and CDR2 is YDSYNSKV. The CDR3 protein is CATWAPKKELDKKIKVF. As DNA, the CDR3 is TGTGCCACCTGGGCCCCCAAGAAAGAGTTGGACAAAAAAATCAAGGTATTT.

This clone was counted many times. The amino acid sequence in TCRdb belongs to a much larger clone and departs from this DNA's translation at residue 6, likely a sequencing read error; the sequence shown is translated from the DNA. The chain couples TRGV9 to TRGJ1 or TRGJ2. Unmatched junction bases numbered 6, after V lost 0 bases and J lost 1 base. This CDR3 spans 15 amino acids. Looked up from germline, CDR1 is GITISATS and CDR2 is ISYDGTV (reference sequence). CDR3 sequence: CALWEVYRNYYKKLF. CDR3 nucleotide sequence: TGTGCCTTGTGGGAGGTGTACCGAAATTATTATAAGAAACTCTTT.

This clone was detected ten times or more. CDR3 sequence: CATWAKNYYKKLF. As DNA, the CDR3 is TGTGCCACCTGGGCCAAGAATTATTATAAGAAACTCTTT. The chain combines TRGV8 with TRGJ1 or TRGJ2. V lost 5 bases, J lost 0 bases, and 4 bases stayed unmatched. This CDR3 is built from 13 residues. Germline CDR1 is VENAVY and CDR2 is YDSYNSRV.

This clone appeared a few times. TCRdb lists the protein of a much larger clone for this DNA, which differs at residue 7, so this is likely a read error; the protein given here is translated from the DNA itself. The rearrangement links TRGV5 to TRGJ1 or TRGJ2. TCRdb gives no J gene; it was assigned here by matching the DNA to germline. V lost 0 bases to trimming and J lost 12 bases; unmatched junction nucleotides: 5. The germline CDR1 and CDR2 sequences are VINAFY and YDVSNSKD. CDR3 length: 11 residues. CDR3 sequence reads: CATWDRRLKLF. For the CDR3, the DNA is TGTGCCACCTGGGACAGGCGCTTGAAACTCTTT.